Each of the 18 T cell receptor beta chains below was sequenced from the same sample in a study of cytomegalovirus exposure and HLA in healthy donors. The PCR made use of 60 Vbeta and 13 Jbeta primers. Assay used: immunoSEQ multiplex PCR; TCRdb lists only in-frame clones, some missing. The sample lists around 140,000 clones; roughly 62% were seen once. The sample consisted of PBMCs. Receptors were obtained from a male donor in good health and CMV-seronegative.

There are many counts of this clone. This chain uses TRBV5-4 with TRBJ2-1, with 9 positions matching TRBD2. CDR3 length: 16 amino acids. Trimming at V came to 2 bases and at J to 7 bases, leaving 10 bases not matched to a gene. Germline values: CDR1 SGHNT, CDR2 YYREEE (reference sequence). Here the CDR3 DNA reads TGTGCCAGCAGCTTCCTCGCGGGGGGGCGGAGGAATGAGCAGTTCTTC. Protein: CASSFLAGGRRNEQFF.

J is TRBJ1-5 and V is TRBV5-5; D not resolved. CDR3 length equals 16 residues. Trimming removed 0 bases from V and 4 bases from J, with 14 bases in between. Germline CDR1 SGHKS, CDR2 YYEKEE (reference sequence). DNA for the CDR3: TGTGCCAGCAGCTTGGTTGGCGGGGTTCTTAATCAGCCCCAGCATTTT. Translating gives CASSLVGGVLNQPQHF.

This chain connects TRBV11-3 to TRBJ2-1; no clear D gene. The germline CDR1 and CDR2 sequences are SGHNT and YENEEA. V shed 2 bases and J shed 8 bases, with 13 bases lying between them. This CDR3 contains 14 residues. CDR3 nucleotides: TGTGCCAGCAGCTTAACCAGTATTGGCCATGAGCAGTTCTTC. It encodes CASSLTSIGHEQFF.

The chain couples TRBV5-6 to TRBJ1-2, with D perhaps matching TRBD1 (6 bases). Germline CDR1 and CDR2: SGHDT and YYEEEE. Deletions cut 0 bases from V and 7 bases from J, with 16 bases between. The length of the CDR3 is 15 residues. CDR3: CASSLVGTGSGGYTF. CDR3 bases: TGTGCCAGCAGCTTGGTGGGCACAGGGTCAGGTGGCTACACCTTC. Supplemented by reference TRBV5-6 and TRBJ1-2, the full variable domain reads DAGVTQSPTHLIKTRGQQVTLRCSPKSGHDTVSWYQQALGQGPQFIFQYYEEEERQRGNFPDRFSGHQFPNYSSELNVNALLLGDSALYLCASSLVGTGSGGYTFGSGTRLTVV.

V is TRBV2 and J is TRBJ2-3; 9 positions match TRBD2. The J segment lost 1 base and the V segment lost 5 bases, leaving 7 bases of the junction unmatched. The CDR3 extends over 16 amino acids. Germline-derived CDR1 and CDR2 are SNHLY and FYNNEI. This CDR3 is CASSSDSSGGTDTQYF. The CDR3 DNA reads TGTGCCAGCAGTTCTGACTCTAGCGGGGGCACAGATACGCAGTATTTT.

This clone was found a few times. The genes are TRBV7-2 and TRBJ2-1; 8 bases map to TRBD1. The trim removed 3 bases at V and 3 bases at J, leaving 1 base unmatched. CDR3 length equals 14 residues. CDR1 and CDR2 from the germline V gene are SGHTA and FQGNSA. This CDR3 reads CASSFGTGYNEQFF. In nucleotides, the CDR3 is TGTGCCAGCAGCTTTGGGACAGGCTACAATGAGCAGTTCTTC.

In this sample, this clone turned up a few times. The CDR3 sequence is CASSPGTAPLTYEQYF. The CDR3 DNA follows: TGTGCCAGCAGCCCAGGGACAGCCCCGCTAACCTACGAGCAGTACTTC. This chain connects TRBV5-4 to TRBJ2-7, with TRBD1 matching over 7 bases. The length of the CDR3 is 16 residues. Per germline, CDR1 SGHNT and CDR2 YYREEE (reference sequence). The V and J ends lost 4 bases and 2 bases, in that order; junction bases with no gene match: 12. Combining the CDR3 with reference TRBV5-4 and TRBJ2-7 gives the whole variable domain ETGVTQSPTHLIKTRGQQVTLRCSSQSGHNTVSWYQQALGQGPQFIFQYYREEENGRGNFPPRFSGLQFPNYSSELNVNALELDDSALYLCASSPGTAPLTYEQYFGPGTRLTVT.

The chain joins TRBV11-3 to TRBJ1-1; tentatively, D is TRBD1 (5 bases). Germline CDR1 and CDR2: SGHNT and YENEEA. Trimming left V 1 base short and J 1 base short, with 10 bases between. The CDR3 covers 15 residues. CDR3 in DNA: TGTGCCAGCAGCTTAGGGGCCGGGGGGAACACTGAAGCTTTCTTT. Translation: CASSLGAGGNTEAFF.

The sample holds a few counts of this clone. The gene calls are TRBV7-6 and TRBJ2-1; D not certain. Trimming took 2 bases from V and 5 from J, leaving 10 bases between them. CDR3 size: 14 residues. Germline V gene lookup returns CDR1 SGHVS and CDR2 FNYEAQ. CDR3 nucleotide sequence: TGTGCCAGCAGCTTAAGCCCCCTCAACAATGAGCAGTTCTTC. Translated, it gives CASSLSPLNNEQFF.

The rearrangement joins TRBV5-4 to TRBJ2-6; D ambiguous. The CDR3 sequence is 13 residues long. Germline V gene data show CDR1 as SGHNT and CDR2 as YYREEE (reference sequence). Trimming cost V 4 bases and J 5 bases, with 7 bases left between them. CDR3 loop: CASSAVRANVLTF. CDR3 bases: TGTGCCAGCAGCGCGGTTAGGGCCAACGTCCTGACTTTC.

The chain carries TRBV18 and TRBJ2-3; D is undetermined. Trimming pared 0 bases from V and 0 bases from J, leaving 7 bases between. The CDR3 covers 15 residues. Germline CDR1 and CDR2: KGHSH and LQKENI. The CDR3 sequence: CASSPPSLSTDTQYF. DNA of the CDR3: TGTGCCAGCTCACCACCGTCTCTTAGCACAGATACGCAGTATTTT. Together with reference TRBV18 and TRBJ2-3, the CDR3 gives the full variable domain: NAGVMQNPRHLVRRRGQEARLRCSPMKGHSHVYWYRQLPEEGLKFMVYLQKENIIDESGMPKERFSAEFPKEGPSILRIQQVVRGDSAAYFCASSPPSLSTDTQYFGPGTRLTVL.

V gene TRBV27 combines with J gene TRBJ2-3; 9 bases agree with TRBD2. There are 19 residues in the CDR3. Germline CDR1 reads MNHEY; CDR2 reads SMNVEV (reference sequence). V shed 7 bases and J 0 bases; nucleotides not matched to a gene: 17. CDR3 protein: CASNRPGLAPVSSTDTQYF. In DNA form, the CDR3 reads TGTGCCAGCAATCGACCGGGACTAGCTCCCGTCTCTAGCACAGATACGCAGTATTTT.

The chain recombines TRBV29-1 with TRBJ2-3; D unclear. Germline loops: CDR1 SQVTM, CDR2 ANQGSEA. This CDR3 is built from 15 residues. V was clipped by 5 bases and J by 0 bases, with 15 bases between them. As DNA, the CDR3 is TGCAGCGTTACCCGGCGGCCTACTAGCACAGATACGCAGTATTTT. Translation: CSVTRRPTSTDTQYF.

This clone showed up just a few times. The gene calls are TRBV5-5 and TRBJ2-5; TRBD1 matches 10 bases. V lost 3 bases and J lost 4; bases outside the gene matches: 3. The germline V gene has CDR1 SGHKS and CDR2 YYEKEE (reference sequence). The CDR3 contains 14 residues. In DNA form, the CDR3 reads TGTGCCAGCAGCTGGACAGGGGGTTTAGAGACCCAGTACTTC. It translates to CASSWTGGLETQYF.

The chain has TRBV5-5 and TRBJ2-5; no definite D call. Germline CDR1 SGHKS, CDR2 YYEKEE (reference sequence). The CDR3 has 14 residues. V was shortened by 3 bases and J by 2 bases, with 11 bases between the two germline ends. This CDR3 reads CASSSETSQETQYF. DNA for the CDR3: TGTGCCAGCAGCTCAGAGACTTCACAAGAGACCCAGTACTTC.

This clone turned up a few times. The chain recombines TRBV5-1 with TRBJ2-7; D is possibly TRBD2 (5 bases). In germline, CDR1 is SGHRS, CDR2 YFSETQ. This CDR3 is built from 14 residues. V was cut by 0 bases and J by 4 bases, with 11 bases left in between. The CDR3 reads CASSLEGSGYEQYF. Written as DNA, the CDR3 is TGCGCCAGCAGCTTGGAGGGTTCGGGGTACGAGCAGTACTTC.

This clone was seen a few times. The CDR3 sequence is CASSPRGGVGNEQFF. The CDR3 DNA sequence: TGTGCCAGCAGCCCTCGAGGGGGGGTGGGGAATGAGCAGTTCTTC. The chain is built from TRBV7-9 and TRBJ2-1; D is possibly TRBD2 (7 bases). There are 15 residues in the CDR3. V lost 5 bases and J lost 7, with 18 bases in between. Germline V CDR1 and CDR2: SEHNR, FQNEAQ (reference sequence). The entire variable domain, with the rest obtained from reference TRBV7-9 and TRBJ2-1, is as follows: DTGVSQNPRHKITKRGQNVTFRCDPISEHNRLYWYRQTLGQGPEFLTYFQNEAQLEKSRLLSDRFSAERPKGSFSTLEIQRTEQGDSAMYLCASSPRGGVGNEQFFGPGTRLTVL.

This rearrangement joins TRBV11-2 to TRBJ1-6; D perhaps matches TRBD1 (5 bases). V lost 6 bases and J lost 8, with 14 bases in between. The CDR3 runs to 14 residues. Germline values: CDR1 SGHAT, CDR2 FQNNGV. In nucleotides, the CDR3 is TGTGCCAGCAGTAAAACAGGACTACATTCACCCCTCCACTTT. Its protein is CASSKTGLHSPLHF.